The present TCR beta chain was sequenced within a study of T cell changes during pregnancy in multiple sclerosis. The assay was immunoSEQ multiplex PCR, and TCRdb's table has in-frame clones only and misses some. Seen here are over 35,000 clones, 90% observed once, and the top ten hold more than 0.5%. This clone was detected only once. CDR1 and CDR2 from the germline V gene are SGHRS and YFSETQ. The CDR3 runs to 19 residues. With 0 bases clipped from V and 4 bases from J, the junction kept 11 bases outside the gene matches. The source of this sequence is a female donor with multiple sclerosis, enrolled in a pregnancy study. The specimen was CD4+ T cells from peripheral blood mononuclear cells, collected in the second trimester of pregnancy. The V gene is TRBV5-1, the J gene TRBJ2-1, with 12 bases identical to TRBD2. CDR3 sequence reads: CASSLEGLAGRLRYNEQFF. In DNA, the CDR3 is TGCGCCAGCAGCTTGGAAGGACTAGCGGGACGTTTACGATACAATGAGCAGTTCTTC. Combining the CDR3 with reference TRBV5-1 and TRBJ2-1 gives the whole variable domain KAGVTQTPRYLIKTRGQQVTLSCSPISGHRSVSWYQQTPGQGLQFLFEYFSETQRNKGNFPGRFSGRQFSNSRSEMNVSTLELGDSALYLCASSLEGLAGRLRYNEQFFGPGTRLTVL.